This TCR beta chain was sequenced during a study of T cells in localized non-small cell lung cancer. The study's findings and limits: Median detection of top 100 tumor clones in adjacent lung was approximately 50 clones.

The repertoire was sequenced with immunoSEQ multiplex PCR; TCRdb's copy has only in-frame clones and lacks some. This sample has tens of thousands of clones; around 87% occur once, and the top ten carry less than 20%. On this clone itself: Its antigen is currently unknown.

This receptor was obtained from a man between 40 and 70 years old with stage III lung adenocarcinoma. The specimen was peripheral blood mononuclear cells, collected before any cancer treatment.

The CDR3 bases are TGTGCCAGCAGCTTCTTCGGGGAGGGCGAGACCCAGTACTTC. Amino acid sequence: CASSFFGEGETQYF. The chain carries TRBV7-2 and TRBJ2-5; 7 bases match TRBD2. CDR3 length equals 14 residues. Looked up from germline, CDR1 is SGHTA and CDR2 is FQGNSA. V was pared by 3 bases and J by 5 bases, with 6 bases of the junction left unmatched.